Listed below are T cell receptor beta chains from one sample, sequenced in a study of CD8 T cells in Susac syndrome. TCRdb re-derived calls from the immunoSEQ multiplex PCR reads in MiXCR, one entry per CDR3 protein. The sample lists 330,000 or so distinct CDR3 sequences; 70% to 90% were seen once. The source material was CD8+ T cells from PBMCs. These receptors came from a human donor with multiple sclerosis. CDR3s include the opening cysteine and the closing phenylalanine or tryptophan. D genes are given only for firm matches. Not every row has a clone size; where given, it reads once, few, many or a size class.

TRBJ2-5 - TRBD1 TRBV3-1 CASSRLTGGAWTQYF TGTGCCAGCAGCCGATTGACAGGGGGAGCATGGACCCAGTACTTC
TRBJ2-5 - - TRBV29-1 CSVELGGVGEGQSQETQYF TGCAGCGTTGAATTGGGAGGAGTTGGTGAGGGACAGAGCCAAGAGACCCAGTACTTC
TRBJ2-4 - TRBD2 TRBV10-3 CAISEGLAGGGKNIQYF TGTGCCATCAGTGAGGGACTAGCGGGAGGTGGCAAAAACATTCAGTACTTC
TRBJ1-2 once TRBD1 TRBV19 CASSVQGAYYGYTF TGTGCCAGTAGTGTACAGGGGGCGTACTATGGCTACACCTTC
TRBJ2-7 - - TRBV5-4 CASSAWTAAPSSYEQYF TGTGCCAGCAGCGCCTGGACGGCGGCCCCGAGCTCCTACGAGCAGTACTTC
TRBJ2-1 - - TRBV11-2 CASSTHSDNEQFF TGTGCCAGCAGCACCCACTCAGACAATGAGCAGTTCTTC
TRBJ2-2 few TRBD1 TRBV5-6 CASSLGQGSTGELFF TGTGCCAGCAGCTTGGGACAGGGTTCCACCGGGGAGCTGTTTTTT
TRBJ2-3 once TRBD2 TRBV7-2 CASSLETSGGLDTQYF TGTGCCAGCAGCTTAGAAACTAGCGGGGGGCTGGATACGCAGTATTTT
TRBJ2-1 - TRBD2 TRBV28 CASSLALSGSGVSSYNEQFF TGTGCCAGCAGTTTAGCGCTTTCGGGTAGCGGGGTAAGCTCCTACAATGAGCAGTTCTTC
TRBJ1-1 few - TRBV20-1 CSARAGLRGLIEAFF TGCAGTGCTAGAGCGGGCCTACGCGGACTGATTGAAGCTTTCTTT
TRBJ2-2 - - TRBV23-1 CASSQSGGPGTPNTGELFF TGCGCCAGCAGTCAATCGGGAGGGCCCGGGACACCTAACACCGGGGAGCTGTTTTTT
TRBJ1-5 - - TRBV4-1 CASSQELNQPQHF TGCGCCAGCAGCCAAGAACTAAATCAGCCCCAGCATTTT
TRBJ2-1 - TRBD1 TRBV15 CATSRDGTETNEQFF TGTGCCACCAGCAGAGATGGGACAGAGACCAATGAGCAGTTCTTC
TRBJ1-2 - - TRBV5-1 CASSSVEGPTGSGYTF TGCGCCAGCAGCTCCGTTGAGGGGCCAACAGGGAGCGGCTACACCTTC
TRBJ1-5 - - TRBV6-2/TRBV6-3 CASTPSGANQPQHF TGTGCCAGCACTCCCTCGGGGGCTAATCAGCCCCAGCATTTT
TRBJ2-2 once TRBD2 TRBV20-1 CSAAREGHVIGELFF TGCAGTGCTGCCCGGGAGGGCCATGTTATCGGGGAGCTGTTTTTT
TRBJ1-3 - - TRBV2 CASSEGVGNTIYF TGTGCCAGCAGTGAGGGAGTTGGAAACACCATATATTTT
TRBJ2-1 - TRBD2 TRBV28 CASSPLLAGVENEQFF TGTGCCAGCAGTCCCCTACTAGCGGGAGTTGAGAATGAGCAGTTCTTC
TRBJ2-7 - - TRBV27 CASSPARGPSYEQYF TGTGCCAGCAGTCCCGCCAGGGGCCCTTCCTACGAGCAGTACTTC
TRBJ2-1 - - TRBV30 CAWSGREPYNEQFF TGTGCCTGGAGTGGGCGGGAACCCTACAATGAGCAGTTCTTC
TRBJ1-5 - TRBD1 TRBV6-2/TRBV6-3 CASSLNFPGGQGPQHF TGTGCCAGCAGTTTGAATTTCCCAGGGGGTCAAGGGCCCCAGCATTTT
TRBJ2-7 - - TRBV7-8 CASSLMRSADEQYF TGTGCCAGCAGCTTAATGCGATCTGCGGACGAGCAGTACTTC
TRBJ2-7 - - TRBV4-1 CASSQDPSPYEQYF TGCGCCAGCAGCCAAGATCCTAGCCCCTACGAGCAGTACTTC
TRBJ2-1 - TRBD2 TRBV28 CASIHPQTSGSYNEQFF TGTGCCAGCATCCACCCGCAGACTAGCGGGAGTTACAATGAGCAGTTCTTC
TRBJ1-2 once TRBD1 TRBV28 CATLPRGRIYGYTF TGTGCCACCCTACCCAGGGGGCGCATCTATGGCTACACCTTC
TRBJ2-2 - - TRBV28 CASSTQFLANTGELFF TGTGCCAGCAGTACTCAGTTCCTCGCGAACACCGGGGAGCTGTTTTTT
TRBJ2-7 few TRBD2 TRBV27 CASSSGGGLNEQYF TGTGCCAGCTCCTCCGGGGGGGGCTTAAACGAGCAGTACTTC
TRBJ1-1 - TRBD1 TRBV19 CASTPGGGTEAFF TGTGCCAGTACCCCAGGGGGAGGAACTGAAGCTTTCTTT
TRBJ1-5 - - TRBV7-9 CASSLSLPGGKDQPQHF TGTGCCAGCAGCTTATCCCTCCCCGGCGGAAAAGATCAGCCCCAGCATTTT
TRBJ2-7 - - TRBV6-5 CASSNHPSRRSYEQYF TGTGCCAGCAGTAACCACCCGTCCCGACGGTCTTACGAGCAGTACTTC
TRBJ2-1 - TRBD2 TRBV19 CASSPLGTSGEQFF TGTGCCAGTAGTCCCCTCGGGACTAGCGGGGAGCAGTTCTTC
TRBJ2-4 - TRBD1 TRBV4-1 CASSQDLSMPGQILHLAKNIQYF TGCGCCAGCAGCCAAGATCTCTCAATGCCGGGACAGATCCTTCACCTAGCCAAAAACATTCAGTACTTC
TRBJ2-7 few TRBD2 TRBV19 CASSIGLAGSYEQYF TGTGCCAGTAGTATTGGACTAGCGGGATCCTACGAGCAGTACTTC